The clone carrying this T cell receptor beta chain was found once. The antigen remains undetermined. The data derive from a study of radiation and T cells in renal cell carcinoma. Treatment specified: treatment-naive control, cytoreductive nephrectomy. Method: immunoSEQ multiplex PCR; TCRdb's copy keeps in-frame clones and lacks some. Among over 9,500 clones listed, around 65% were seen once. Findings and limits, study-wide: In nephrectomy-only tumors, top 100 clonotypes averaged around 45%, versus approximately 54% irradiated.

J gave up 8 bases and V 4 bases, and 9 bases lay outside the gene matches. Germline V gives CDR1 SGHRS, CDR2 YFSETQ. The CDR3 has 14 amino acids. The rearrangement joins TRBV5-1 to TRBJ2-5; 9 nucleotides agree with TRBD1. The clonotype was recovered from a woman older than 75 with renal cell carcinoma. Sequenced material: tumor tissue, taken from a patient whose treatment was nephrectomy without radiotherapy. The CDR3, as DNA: TGCGCCAGCAGCCAGGGACAGGGATTCACAACCCAGTACTTC. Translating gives CASSQGQGFTTQYF.